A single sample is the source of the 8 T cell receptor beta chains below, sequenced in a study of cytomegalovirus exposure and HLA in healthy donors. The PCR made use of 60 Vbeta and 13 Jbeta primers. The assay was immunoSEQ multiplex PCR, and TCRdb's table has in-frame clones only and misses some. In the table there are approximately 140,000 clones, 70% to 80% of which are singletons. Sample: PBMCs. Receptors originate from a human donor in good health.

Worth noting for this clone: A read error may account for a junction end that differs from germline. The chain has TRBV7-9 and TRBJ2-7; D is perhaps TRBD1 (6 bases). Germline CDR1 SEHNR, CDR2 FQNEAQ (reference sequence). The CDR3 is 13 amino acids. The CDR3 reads CAGSGPGDYEQYF. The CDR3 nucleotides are TGTGCCGGCAGCGGCCCAGGGGACTACGAGCAGTACTTC.

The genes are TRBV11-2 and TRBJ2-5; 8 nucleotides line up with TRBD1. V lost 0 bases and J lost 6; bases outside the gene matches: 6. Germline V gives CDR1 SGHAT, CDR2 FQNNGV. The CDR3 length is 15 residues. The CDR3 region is CASSLDQNRGKTQYF. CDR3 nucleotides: TGTGCCAGCAGCTTAGATCAGAACAGGGGGAAGACCCAGTACTTC.

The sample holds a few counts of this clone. In DNA form, the CDR3 reads TGTGCCAGCAGCCGGGGCGGGACAGGGCGCTCTGGGGCCAACGTCCTGACTTTC. This translates into CASSRGGTGRSGANVLTF. The V call is TRBV5-4, the J call TRBJ2-6; 9 bases align to TRBD1. With 4 bases clipped from V and 0 bases from J, the junction kept 8 bases outside the gene matches. CDR1 and CDR2 (germline): SGHNT, YYREEE (reference sequence). The CDR3 length is 18 residues.

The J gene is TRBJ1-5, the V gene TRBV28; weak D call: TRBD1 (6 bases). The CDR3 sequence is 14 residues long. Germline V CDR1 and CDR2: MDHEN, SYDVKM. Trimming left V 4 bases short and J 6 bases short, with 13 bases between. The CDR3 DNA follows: TGTGCCAGCAGTTCAGACAGGAGGTCTCAGCCCCAGCATTTT. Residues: CASSSDRRSQPQHF.

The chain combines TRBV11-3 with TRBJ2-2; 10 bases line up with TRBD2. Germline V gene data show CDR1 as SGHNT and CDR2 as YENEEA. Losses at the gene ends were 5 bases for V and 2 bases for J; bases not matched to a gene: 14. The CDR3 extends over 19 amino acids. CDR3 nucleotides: TGTGCCAGCAGCCCGCCGTCCACTAGCGGGATGCTAAACACCGGGGAGCTGTTTTTT. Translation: CASSPPSTSGMLNTGELFF.

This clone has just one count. The CDR3 reads CASSPGRGEAFF. As DNA, the CDR3 is TGTGCCAGCAGCCCTGGGAGGGGGGAAGCTTTCTTT. V gene TRBV7-2 combines with J gene TRBJ1-1; a weak D match, TRBD1 (6 bases). Germline V CDR1 and CDR2: SGHTA, FQGNSA. This CDR3 comprises 12 residues. Trimming stripped 5 bases from V and 8 bases from J, with 12 bases between.

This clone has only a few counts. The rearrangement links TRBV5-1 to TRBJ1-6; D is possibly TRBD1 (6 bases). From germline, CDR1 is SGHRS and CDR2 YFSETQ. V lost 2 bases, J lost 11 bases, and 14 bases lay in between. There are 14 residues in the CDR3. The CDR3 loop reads CASSLNLQGPPLHF. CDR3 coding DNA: TGCGCCAGCAGCTTAAACCTACAGGGTCCACCCCTCCACTTT.

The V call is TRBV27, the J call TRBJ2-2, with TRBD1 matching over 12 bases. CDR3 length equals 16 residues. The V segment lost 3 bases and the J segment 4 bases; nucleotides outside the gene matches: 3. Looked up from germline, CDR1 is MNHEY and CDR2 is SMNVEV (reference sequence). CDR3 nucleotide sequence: TGTGCCAGCAGTTTTGGGACAGGGGGCATCACCGGGGAGCTGTTTTTT. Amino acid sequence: CASSFGTGGITGELFF.